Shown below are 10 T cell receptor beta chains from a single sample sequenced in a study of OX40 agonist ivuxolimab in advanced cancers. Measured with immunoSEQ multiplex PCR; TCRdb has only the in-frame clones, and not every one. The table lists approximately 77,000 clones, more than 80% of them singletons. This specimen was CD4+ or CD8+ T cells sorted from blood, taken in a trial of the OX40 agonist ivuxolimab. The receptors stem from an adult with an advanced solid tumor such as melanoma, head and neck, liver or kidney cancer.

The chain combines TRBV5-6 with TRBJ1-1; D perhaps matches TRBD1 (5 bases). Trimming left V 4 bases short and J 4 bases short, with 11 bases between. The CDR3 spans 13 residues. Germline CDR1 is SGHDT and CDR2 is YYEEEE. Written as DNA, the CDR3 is TGTGCCAGCAGCCTGACAGAGGGCACTGAAGCTTTCTTT. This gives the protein CASSLTEGTEAFF.

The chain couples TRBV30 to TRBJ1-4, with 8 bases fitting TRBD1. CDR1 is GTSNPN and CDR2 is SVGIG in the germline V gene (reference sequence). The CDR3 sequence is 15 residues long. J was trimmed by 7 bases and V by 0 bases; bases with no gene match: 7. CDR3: CAWSVGTGLGEKLFF. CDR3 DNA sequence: TGTGCCTGGAGTGTCGGGACAGGATTAGGTGAAAAACTGTTTTTT.

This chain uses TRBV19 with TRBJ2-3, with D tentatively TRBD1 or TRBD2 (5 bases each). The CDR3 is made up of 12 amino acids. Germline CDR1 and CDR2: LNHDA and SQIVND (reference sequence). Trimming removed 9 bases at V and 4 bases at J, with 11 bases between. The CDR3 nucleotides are TGTGCCAGCGACCAGGGAGCAGATACGCAGTATTTT. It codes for CASDQGADTQYF.

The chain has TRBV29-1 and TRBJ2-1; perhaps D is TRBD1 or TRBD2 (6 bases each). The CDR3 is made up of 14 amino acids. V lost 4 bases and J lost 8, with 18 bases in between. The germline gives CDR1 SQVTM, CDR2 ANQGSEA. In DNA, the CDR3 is TGCAGCGTTGCCGGAATCTGGGGGGCGGATGAGCAGTTCTTC. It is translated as CSVAGIWGADEQFF.

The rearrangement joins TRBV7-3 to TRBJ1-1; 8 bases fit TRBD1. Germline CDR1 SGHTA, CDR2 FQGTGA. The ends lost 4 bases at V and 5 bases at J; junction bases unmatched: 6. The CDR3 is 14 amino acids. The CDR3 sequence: CASSSQGAGTEAFF. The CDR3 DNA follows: TGTGCCAGCAGCTCTCAGGGGGCCGGGACTGAAGCTTTCTTT.

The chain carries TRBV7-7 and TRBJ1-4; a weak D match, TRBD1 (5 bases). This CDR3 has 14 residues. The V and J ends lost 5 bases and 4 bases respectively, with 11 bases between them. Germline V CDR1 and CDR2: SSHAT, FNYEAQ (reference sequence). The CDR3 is CASSPGPLNEKLFF. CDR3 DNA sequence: TGTGCCAGCAGCCCGGGACCGCTTAATGAAAAACTGTTTTTT.

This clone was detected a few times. The CDR3 is CASSLPGGRQPQHF. The CDR3 nucleotides read TGTGCCAGCAGCTTGCCGGGGGGCAGACAGCCCCAGCATTTT. The chain has TRBV7-2 and TRBJ1-5; a possible D gene is TRBD1 (6 bases). The CDR3 totals 14 residues. The ends were cut back, 3 bases at V and 7 bases at J, with 13 bases in the middle. Germline V gene lookup returns CDR1 SGHTA and CDR2 FQGNSA.

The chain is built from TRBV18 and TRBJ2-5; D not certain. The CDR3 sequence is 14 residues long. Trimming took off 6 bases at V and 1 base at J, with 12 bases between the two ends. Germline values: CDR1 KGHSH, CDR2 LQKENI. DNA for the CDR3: TGTGCCAGCTCCCCTTTCGGGCGCCAAGAGACCCAGTACTTC. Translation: CASSPFGRQETQYF.

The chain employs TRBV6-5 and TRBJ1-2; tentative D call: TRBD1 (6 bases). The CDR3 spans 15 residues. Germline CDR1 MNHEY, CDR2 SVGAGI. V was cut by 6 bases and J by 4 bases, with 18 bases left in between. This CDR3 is CASSQRDRHFYGYTF. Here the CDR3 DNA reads TGTGCCAGCAGCCAACGTGACAGGCACTTCTATGGCTACACCTTC.

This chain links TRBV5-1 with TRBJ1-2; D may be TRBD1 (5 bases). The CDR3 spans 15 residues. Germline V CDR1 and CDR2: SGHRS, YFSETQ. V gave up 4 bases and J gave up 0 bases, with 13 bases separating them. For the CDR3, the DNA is TGCGCCAGCAGCGTCTCCGGGACGGCTAACTATGGCTACACCTTC. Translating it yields CASSVSGTANYGYTF.